This T cell receptor beta chain derives from a study of identical twins. This clonotype was observed a handful of times. Antigen specificity is unknown. Trimming removed 4 bases from V and 1 base from J, with 7 bases in between. CDR1 and CDR2 (germline): KGHSH, LQKENI. The CDR3 totals 14 residues. A universal primer site was incorporated via template switching, and the cDNA contained unique molecular identifiers. TCRdb re-called the 5' RACE reads through MiXCR, storing one row per CDR3 protein. The table lists around 490,000 distinct CDR3 sequences, more than 20% of them singletons. Whole-study findings and limits: Surplus twin overlap in beta out-of-frame sequences was less pronounced. Out-of-frame alpha sequences common to twins were enriched for low generation probability. It was possible that invariant MAIT and iNKT cells partly confounded the zero-insertion analyses.

The same data also contributed to another study, on yellow fever vaccine responses in identical twins.

V usage is TRBV18 and J usage is TRBJ2-2, with D hard to call. Source material: CD4+ T cells sorted from blood. The sequence derives from a young woman in good health. The CDR3 coding sequence is TGTGCCAGCTCACTTAAGATGAACACCGGGGAGCTGTTTTTT. As protein: CASSLKMNTGELFF.